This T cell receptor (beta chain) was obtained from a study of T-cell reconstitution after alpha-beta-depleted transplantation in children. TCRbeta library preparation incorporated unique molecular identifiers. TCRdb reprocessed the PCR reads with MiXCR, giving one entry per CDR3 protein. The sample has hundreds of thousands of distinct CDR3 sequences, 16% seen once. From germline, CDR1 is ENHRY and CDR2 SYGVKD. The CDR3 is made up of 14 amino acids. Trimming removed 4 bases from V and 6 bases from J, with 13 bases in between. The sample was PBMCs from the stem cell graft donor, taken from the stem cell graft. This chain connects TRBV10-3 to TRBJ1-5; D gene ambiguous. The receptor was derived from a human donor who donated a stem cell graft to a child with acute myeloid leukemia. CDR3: CAISAGESGQPQHF. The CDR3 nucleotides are TGTGCCATCAGTGCGGGAGAGTCGGGTCAGCCCCAGCATTTT.